Each of the 7 T cell receptor beta chains below was sequenced from the same sample in a study of blood T cell repertoires in COVID-19. Clones were sequenced by immunoSEQ multiplex PCR, and TCRdb holds only the in-frame ones, with some missing. Among 300,000 to 400,000 clones listed, over 70% were seen once. The sequenced material came from PBMCs or T cells enriched from blood (not recorded which). The receptors were gathered from a man aged 25-45 years who had recovered from COVID-19.

The chain carries TRBV18 and TRBJ2-1; D unresolved. The CDR3 runs 16 residues. The germline CDR1 and CDR2 sequences are KGHSH and LQKENI. V was trimmed by 4 bases and J by 0 bases, leaving 13 bases between them. This chain's CDR3 is CASSRETPSSYNEQFF. The CDR3 bases are TGTGCCAGCTCACGCGAGACACCGAGCTCCTACAATGAGCAGTTCTTC.

This chain links TRBV28 with TRBJ1-2, with a weak D call TRBD1 (6 bases). There are 12 residues in the CDR3. V dropped 5 bases and J dropped 4 bases, with 8 bases sitting between them. Per germline, CDR1 MDHEN and CDR2 SYDVKM. The CDR3 DNA is TGTGCCAGCAGTACAGGGTTCTATGGCTACACCTTC. Amino acids: CASSTGFYGYTF.

The genes are TRBV5-6 and TRBJ2-1; 9 bases are shared with TRBD1. This CDR3 comprises 14 residues. CDR1 is SGHDT and CDR2 is YYEEEE in the germline V gene. V lost 4 bases, J lost 7 bases, and 6 bases stayed unmatched. The CDR3 nucleotides read TGTGCCAGCAGCCACGGGACAGGGTTGAATGAGCAGTTCTTC. It yields the protein CASSHGTGLNEQFF. The full variable domain, in which reference TRBV5-6 and TRBJ2-1 provide the parts outside the CDR3, is DAGVTQSPTHLIKTRGQQVTLRCSPKSGHDTVSWYQQALGQGPQFIFQYYEEEERQRGNFPDRFSGHQFPNYSSELNVNALLLGDSALYLCASSHGTGLNEQFFGPGTRLTVL.

This rearrangement joins TRBV12-3 or TRBV12-4 to TRBJ2-2; D not resolved. This CDR3 contains 13 residues. V was cut by 7 bases and J by 9 bases, with 15 bases left in between. The CDR3 region is CASTPTRGRELFF. CDR3 coding DNA: TGTGCCAGCACCCCGACCCGAGGCCGGGAGCTGTTTTTT.

This clone was seen only a few times. The chain has TRBV14 and TRBJ2-7, with D perhaps TRBD1 (6 bases). Trimming removed 4 bases at V and 4 bases at J, with 11 bases between. CDR3 length equals 13 residues. Germline lookup yields CDR1 SGHDN and CDR2 FVKESK. The CDR3 sequence is CASSLTGLYEQYF. Here the CDR3 DNA reads TGTGCCAGCAGCCTTACAGGGTTGTACGAGCAGTACTTC.

The V gene is TRBV9, the J gene TRBJ2-2; D possibly corresponds to TRBD1 (6 bases). The CDR3 runs to 15 residues. CDR1 is SGDLS and CDR2 is YYNGEE in the germline V gene. V lost 2 bases and J lost 7, with 15 bases in between. CDR3 sequence (DNA): TGTGCCAGCAGCGTGAACCGTGGGGGCCACGGGGAGCTGTTTTTT. Amino acid sequence: CASSVNRGGHGELFF. Together with reference TRBV9 and TRBJ2-2, the CDR3 gives the full variable domain: DSGVTQTPKHLITATGQRVTLRCSPRSGDLSVYWYQQSLDQGLQFLIQYYNGEERAKGNILERFSAQQFPDLHSELNLSSLELGDSALYFCASSVNRGGHGELFFGEGSRLTVL.

This chain uses TRBV18 with TRBJ2-7, with TRBD1 matching over 8 bases. V shed 1 base and J 1 base; nucleotides not matched to a gene: 6. The CDR3 runs 16 residues. Per the germline V gene, CDR1 is KGHSH and CDR2 is LQKENI. The CDR3 reads CASSPQRTGSSYEQYF. In nucleotides, the CDR3 is TGTGCCAGCTCACCACAGAGGACAGGGAGTTCCTACGAGCAGTACTTC.